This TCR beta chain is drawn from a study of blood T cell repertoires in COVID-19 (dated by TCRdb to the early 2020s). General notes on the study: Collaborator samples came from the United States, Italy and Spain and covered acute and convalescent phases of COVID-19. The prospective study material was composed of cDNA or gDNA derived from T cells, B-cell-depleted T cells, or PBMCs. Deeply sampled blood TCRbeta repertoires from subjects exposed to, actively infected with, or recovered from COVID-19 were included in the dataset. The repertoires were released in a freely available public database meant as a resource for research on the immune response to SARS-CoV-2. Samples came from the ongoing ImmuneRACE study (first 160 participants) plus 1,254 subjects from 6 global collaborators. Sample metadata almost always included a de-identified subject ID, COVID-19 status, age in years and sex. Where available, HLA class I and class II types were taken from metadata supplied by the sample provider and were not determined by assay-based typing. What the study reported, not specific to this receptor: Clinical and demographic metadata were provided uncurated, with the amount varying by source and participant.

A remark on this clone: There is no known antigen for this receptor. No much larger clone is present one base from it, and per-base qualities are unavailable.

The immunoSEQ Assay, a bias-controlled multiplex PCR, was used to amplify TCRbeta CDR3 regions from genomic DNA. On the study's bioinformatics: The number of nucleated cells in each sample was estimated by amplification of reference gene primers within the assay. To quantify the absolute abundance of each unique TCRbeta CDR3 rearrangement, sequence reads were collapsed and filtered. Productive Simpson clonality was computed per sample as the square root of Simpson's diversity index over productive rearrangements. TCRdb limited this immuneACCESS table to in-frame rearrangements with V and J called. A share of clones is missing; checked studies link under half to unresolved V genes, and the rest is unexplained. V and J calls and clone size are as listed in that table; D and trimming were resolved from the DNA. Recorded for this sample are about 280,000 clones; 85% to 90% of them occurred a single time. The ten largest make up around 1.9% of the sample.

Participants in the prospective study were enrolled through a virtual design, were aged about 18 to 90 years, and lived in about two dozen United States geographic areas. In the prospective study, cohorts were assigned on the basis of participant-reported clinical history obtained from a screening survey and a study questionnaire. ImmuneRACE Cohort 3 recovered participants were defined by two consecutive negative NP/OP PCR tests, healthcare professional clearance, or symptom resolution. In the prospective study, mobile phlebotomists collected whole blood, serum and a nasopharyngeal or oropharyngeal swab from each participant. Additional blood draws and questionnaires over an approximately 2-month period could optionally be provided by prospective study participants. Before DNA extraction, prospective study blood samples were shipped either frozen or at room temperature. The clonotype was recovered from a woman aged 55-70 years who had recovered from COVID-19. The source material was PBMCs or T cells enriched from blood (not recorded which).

The CDR3 corresponds to CASSVGPGLAGRYEQYF. At the DNA level, the sequence is TGTGCCAGCAGCGTAGGCCCGGGGCTAGCGGGTCGATACGAGCAGTACTTC. The chain couples TRBV9 to TRBJ2-7; 8 of the junction bases match TRBD2. The CDR3, from cysteine to phenylalanine, totals 17 residues. Only the CDR3 DNA stays, 51 bases, in frame from base 1. Here V drops 0 bases and J drops 4 bases, and the junction holds 12 bases not matched to any gene. Looking up the germline V gene yields CDR1 SGDLS and CDR2 YYNGEE.